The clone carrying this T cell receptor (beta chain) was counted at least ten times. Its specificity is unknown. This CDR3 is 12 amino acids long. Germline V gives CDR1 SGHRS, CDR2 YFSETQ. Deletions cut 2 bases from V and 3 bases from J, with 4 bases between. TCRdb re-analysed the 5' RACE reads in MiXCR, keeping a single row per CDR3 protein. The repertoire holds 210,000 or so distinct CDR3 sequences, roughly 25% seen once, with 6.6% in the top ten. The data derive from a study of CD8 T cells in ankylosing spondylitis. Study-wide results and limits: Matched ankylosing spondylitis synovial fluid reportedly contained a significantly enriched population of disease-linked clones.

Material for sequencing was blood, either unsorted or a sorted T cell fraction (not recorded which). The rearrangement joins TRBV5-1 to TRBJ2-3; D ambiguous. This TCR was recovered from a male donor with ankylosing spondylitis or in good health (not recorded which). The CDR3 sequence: CASSFATDTQYF. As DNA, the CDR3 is TGCGCCAGCAGCTTTGCTACAGATACGCAGTATTTT.